The text below deals with one T cell receptor beta chain. No antigen is known for it. The sample belongs to a study of cytomegalovirus exposure and HLA in healthy donors. The study, taken as a whole, reports: In vitro, a few CMV-associated chains proved specific for CMV antigens. Per published reports, the classifier diagnosed cytomegalovirus status with high specificity and sensitivity.

Repertoires were generated with immunoSEQ multiplex PCR, while TCRdb's copy carries only in-frame clones and drops some. Of fewer than 200,000 clones in the sample, roughly nine tenths were seen once. With 6 bases removed from V and 0 bases from J, the gap between germline ends came to 13 bases. The germline V gene encodes CDR1 SNHLY and CDR2 FYNNEI. The CDR3 spans 15 residues. This chain uses TRBV2 with TRBJ2-3; possibly TRBD2 for D (7 bases). The receptor was derived from a young man in good health and CMV-seropositive. Material for sequencing was PBMCs. The CDR3 sequence: CASRDGGLSTDTQYF. DNA of the CDR3: TGTGCCAGCAGGGACGGGGGGCTGAGCACAGATACGCAGTATTTT. The full variable domain, completed using reference TRBV2 and TRBJ2-3, is EPEVTQTPSHQVTQMGQEVILRCVPISNHLYFYWYRQILGQKVEFLVSFYNNEISEKSEIFDDQFSVERPDGSNFTLKIRSTKLEDSAMYFCASRDGGLSTDTQYFGPGTRLTVL.